This TCR beta chain was obtained from a study of vaccination and CD4 T cells after COVID-19. Treatment given: approximately 9-day PBMC culture with coronavirus spike peptide pools or control peptides (ViraFEST assay). Sequencing of DNA taken from cultured CD4+ T cells relied on the Oncomine TCR Beta short-read assay. TCRdb itself ran the PCR reads through MiXCR, one entry per CDR3 protein. The sample holds about 22,000 distinct CDR3 sequences, about 38% seen once. The CDR3 runs to 11 residues. CDR1 and CDR2 (germline): SGHTA, FQGNSA. With 5 bases removed from V and 0 bases from J, the gap between germline ends came to 2 bases. The table lists this clonotype with a few counts. Its antigen is undetermined.

The rearrangement joins TRBV7-2 to TRBJ2-7; D not resolved. The TCR sequence derives from a human donor who had recovered from COVID-19. This material consisted of CD4+ T cells from blood, cultured in vitro, taken before SARS-CoV-2 vaccination. The CDR3 sequence: CASSGSYEQYF. The DNA for the CDR3 is TGTGCCAGCAGCGGCTCCTACGAGCAGTACTTC. Variable domain in full (rest from reference TRBV7-2 and TRBJ2-7): GAGVSQSPSNKVTEKGKDVELRCDPISGHTALYWYRQSLGQGLEFLIYFQGNSAPDKSGLPSDRFSAERTGGSVSTLTIQRTQQEDSAVYLCASSGSYEQYFGPGTRLTVT.